Below are 27 T cell receptor beta chains sequenced from a single sample in a study of T cells after yellow fever vaccination. One entry per CDR3 protein results from TCRdb running MiXCR on the 5' RACE reads. The table has 600,000 to 750,000 distinct CDR3 sequences, 9% to 15% seen once; the top ten hold 15%. This specimen consisted of PBMCs, obtained on the day of the yellow fever booster vaccination. The receptors originated from a man aged 25-45 years who received the YFV17D yellow fever vaccine.

This clonotype turned up a few times. This rearrangement joins TRBV6-1 to TRBJ2-7; 7 nucleotides align to TRBD2. The junction had 3 bases not matched to a gene; V was cut back by 6 bases and J by 1 base. CDR3 length: 13 residues. Germline CDR1 and CDR2: MNHNS and SASEGT. The CDR3 bases are TGTGCCAGCAGAGTAGCGGGTTCCTACGAGCAGTACTTC. This sequence encodes CASRVAGSYEQYF.

In this sample, this clonotype turned up a few times. V and J are TRBV6-5 and TRBJ2-2; either TRBD1 or TRBD2 may supply D (5 bases each). The CDR3 sequence is 14 residues long. Germline V lookup: CDR1 MNHEY, CDR2 SVGAGI. V dropped 5 bases and J dropped 4 bases, with 11 bases sitting between them. This CDR3 reads CASSLLGTTGELFF. In nucleotides, the CDR3 is TGTGCCAGCAGTCTCCTCGGGACCACCGGGGAGCTGTTTTTT.

The rearrangement links TRBV7-6 to TRBJ2-7; the D is unclear. V lost 8 bases, J lost 2 bases, and 4 bases lay in between. From germline, CDR1 is SGHVS and CDR2 FNYEAQ. CDR3 length: 10 amino acids. The CDR3 DNA follows: TGTGCCAGCGGCACCTACGAGCAGTACTTC. It yields the protein CASGTYEQYF.

The chain carries TRBV10-1 and TRBJ2-2, with D uncertain. The germline V gene encodes CDR1 WNHNN and CDR2 SYGVQD (reference sequence). Trimming took off 3 bases at V and 3 bases at J, with 5 bases between the two ends. This CDR3 spans 13 amino acids. CDR3 bases: TGCGCCAGCAGTGAAGGCTACACCGGGGAGCTGTTTTTT. Its translation is CASSEGYTGELFF.

This clonotype was detected a few times. The rearrangement joins TRBV5-1 to TRBJ1-1, with no clear D. This CDR3 region has 15 residues. Trimming removed 4 bases from V and 0 bases from J, with 13 bases in between. The germline CDR1 and CDR2 sequences are SGHRS and YFSETQ. The CDR3, as DNA: TGCGCCAGCAGCCCTCCGGGCAGCTTGAACACTGAAGCTTTCTTT. Protein product: CASSPPGSLNTEAFF.

This clonotype turned up a few times. This chain uses TRBV7-2 with TRBJ2-1, with TRBD2 as a possible D gene (6 bases). Trimming removed 6 bases from V and 7 bases from J, with 16 bases in between. From germline, CDR1 is SGHTA and CDR2 FQGNSA. This CDR3 spans 14 amino acids. Here the CDR3 DNA reads TGTGCCAGCAGAGACCCCGGGAGAAGGAATGAGCAGTTCTTC. This gives the protein CASRDPGRRNEQFF. Full variable domain (remainder filled in from reference TRBV7-2 and TRBJ2-1): GAGVSQSPSNKVTEKGKDVELRCDPISGHTALYWYRQSLGQGLEFLIYFQGNSAPDKSGLPSDRFSAERTGGSVSTLTIQRTQQEDSAVYLCASRDPGRRNEQFFGPGTRLTVL.

This clonotype was seen a handful of times. The chain links TRBV5-4 to TRBJ2-7; TRBD1 aligns across 9 bases. Trimming took 5 bases from V and 1 from J; bases not matched to a gene: 7. The germline gives CDR1 SGHNT, CDR2 YYREEE (reference sequence). This CDR3 contains 15 residues. The chain's CDR3 is CASSRGGQGSYEQYF. The CDR3 coding sequence is TGTGCCAGCAGTCGAGGGGGACAGGGTTCCTACGAGCAGTACTTC.

This clonotype was counted a few times. The rearrangement joins TRBV6-1 to TRBJ1-6, with D perhaps TRBD1 (5 bases). The germline gives CDR1 MNHNS, CDR2 SASEGT. The CDR3 extends over 13 amino acids. Trimming left V 4 bases short and J 6 bases short, with 7 bases between. The CDR3: CASSVQVNSPLHF. In DNA, the CDR3 is TGTGCCAGCAGTGTACAGGTTAATTCACCCCTCCACTTT.

This clonotype was counted many times. The chain recombines TRBV15 with TRBJ1-5; 7 bases map to TRBD1. Germline lookup yields CDR1 LNHNV and CDR2 YYDKDF (reference sequence). Trimming took 0 bases from V and 10 from J; bases not matched to a gene: 6. This CDR3 contains 14 residues. The CDR3 loop is CATSRDPGDSPQHF. CDR3 DNA sequence: TGTGCCACCAGCAGAGATCCCGGGGACAGTCCCCAGCATTTT.

The genes are TRBV7-8 and TRBJ2-3, with D tentatively TRBD2 (5 bases). From germline, CDR1 is SGHVS and CDR2 FQNEAQ. The CDR3 runs to 17 residues. Trimming shortened V by 5 bases and J by 0 bases, and 18 bases separated the two germline ends. For the CDR3, the DNA is TGTGCCAGCAGCCTCCCGGCGGGCGCCTCTAGCACAGATACGCAGTATTTT. It codes for CASSLPAGASSTDTQYF. Together with reference TRBV7-8 and TRBJ2-3, the CDR3 gives the full variable domain: GAGVSQSPRYKVAKRGQDVALRCDPISGHVSLFWYQQALGQGPEFLTYFQNEAQLDKSGLPSDRFFAERPEGSVSTLKIQRTQQEDSAVYLCASSLPAGASSTDTQYFGPGTRLTVL.

This clonotype showed up just a few times. The V and J genes are TRBV12-3 or TRBV12-4 and TRBJ2-2; 7 bases are a match to TRBD2. The J segment lost 5 bases and the V segment lost 5 bases, leaving 8 bases of the junction unmatched. This CDR3 spans 15 amino acids. CDR3 DNA sequence: TGTGCCAGCAGTCGCAAGAATAGCGGGACCGGGGAGCTGTTTTTT. This sequence encodes CASSRKNSGTGELFF.

The chain is built from TRBV6-1 and TRBJ1-1; D is uncertain. V lost 7 bases, J lost 2 bases, and 11 bases lay in between. In germline, CDR1 is MNHNS, CDR2 SASEGT. This CDR3 contains 13 residues. Here the CDR3 reads CASNYGSNTEAFF. The CDR3 DNA follows: TGTGCCAGCAACTACGGTTCCAACACTGAAGCTTTCTTT.

The V gene is TRBV9, the J gene TRBJ2-1; D may be TRBD2 (6 bases). The V end was cut by 2 bases, the J end by 3 bases, with 12 bases between. This CDR3 region has 15 residues. The V gene's germline CDR1 is SGDLS and CDR2 YYNGEE. As DNA, the CDR3 is TGTGCCAGCAGCGTTAGGCTAGCGAACTACAATGAGCAGTTCTTC. This translates into CASSVRLANYNEQFF.

This clonotype showed up just a few times. For the CDR3, the DNA is TGCGCCAGCAGCTTGGCCAGCCGACATCGGGCGGGGTTCGGAACCCAGCATTTT. Translated: CASSLASRHRAGFGTQHF. The chain links TRBV5-1 to TRBJ1-5; D ambiguous. The germline V and J ends were trimmed by 0 bases and 11 bases, with 27 bases remaining between them. This CDR3 contains 18 residues. Germline V CDR1 and CDR2: SGHRS, YFSETQ.

The CDR3 reads CASSKPQRINSYNEQFF. The CDR3 bases are TGTGCCAGCAGCAAACCTCAGCGTATCAACTCCTACAATGAGCAGTTCTTC. The J gene is TRBJ2-1, the V gene TRBV21-1. TRBV21-1 is recorded as a pseudogene. The CDR3 runs to 17 residues.

Only a few counts were recorded for this clonotype. The J gene is TRBJ2-1, the V gene TRBV29-1; 7 bases fit TRBD1. Germline CDR1 is SQVTM and CDR2 is ANQGSEA. The CDR3 runs 15 residues. V shed 4 bases, J shed 7 bases, and the junction held 13 bases outside the gene matches. The CDR3 here is CSVVRAGGNINEQFF. In DNA, the CDR3 is TGCAGCGTTGTTCGTGCAGGGGGTAATATTAATGAGCAGTTCTTC.

The chain recombines TRBV12-5 with TRBJ1-2, with TRBD1 identical over 7 bases. The CDR3 is 16 residues long. J gave up 5 bases and V 5 bases, and 14 bases lay outside the gene matches. The germline gives CDR1 LGHNT, CDR2 FRNRAP. The CDR3 coding sequence is TGTGCTAGTGGTGGGGAAGGGACAGCTGATCTTTATGGCTACACCTTC. Amino acids: CASGGEGTADLYGYTF.

This chain uses TRBV20-1 with TRBJ2-4, with TRBD2 identical over 13 bases. Germline CDR1 DFQATT, CDR2 SNEGSKA (reference sequence). Germline trimming cut 5 bases from V and 1 base from J; bases unmatched to any gene: 8. The CDR3 extends over 17 amino acids. The CDR3 DNA reads TGCAGTGCTTCCGGGACTAGCGGGATAGTTGCCAAAAACATTCAGTACTTC. This gives the protein CSASGTSGIVAKNIQYF.

In this sample, this clonotype turned up a few times. CDR3: CASSPPGKSGLNEQFF. The CDR3 DNA reads as TGTGCCAGCTCACCACCGGGAAAGTCGGGGTTAAATGAGCAGTTCTTC. The genes are TRBV18 and TRBJ2-1; D might be TRBD2 (5 bases). Germline V gives CDR1 KGHSH, CDR2 LQKENI. CDR3 length: 16 amino acids. Trimming took off 0 bases at V and 7 bases at J, with 16 bases between the two ends.

The chain combines TRBV6-2 or TRBV6-3 with TRBJ2-1; D may be TRBD1 (6 bases). Trimming shortened V by 3 bases and J by 0 bases, and 12 bases separated the two germline ends. In germline, CDR1 is MNHEY, CDR2 SVGEGT. The CDR3 spans 16 residues. The DNA for the CDR3 is TGTGCCAGCAGTTATGAGACAGGCAGCTCCTACAATGAGCAGTTCTTC. Amino acid sequence: CASSYETGSSYNEQFF.

J is TRBJ2-3 and V is TRBV13; 8 bases match TRBD2. Germline lookup yields CDR1 PRHDT and CDR2 FYEKMQ (reference sequence). The CDR3 runs 15 residues. After removal of 1 base from V and 7 bases from J, the junction contained 7 bases not matched to a gene. The CDR3 is CASSLEGERENTQYF. Written as DNA, the CDR3 is TGTGCCAGCAGCTTAGAGGGGGAGCGGGAGAATACGCAGTATTTT.

In DNA, the CDR3 is TGCAGTGCCCCGAGCACTTCTAGCGGGGGCAGAAATGAGCAGTTCTTC. This sequence encodes CSAPSTSSGGRNEQFF. V gene TRBV20-1 combines with J gene TRBJ2-1, with TRBD2 identical over 10 bases. The CDR3 sequence is 16 residues long. Trimming at V came to 6 bases and at J to 7 bases, leaving 15 bases not matched to a gene. Germline assignment: CDR1 DFQATT and CDR2 SNEGSKA (reference sequence).

This clonotype was found many times. This chain uses TRBV29-1 with TRBJ2-2; the D is unclear. V was cut by 6 bases and J by 4 bases, with 6 bases left in between. CDR1 SQVTM and CDR2 ANQGSEA come from the germline V gene. CDR3 length: 11 amino acids. CDR3 DNA: TGCAGCGTCATGATCACCGGGGAGCTGTTTTTT. As protein: CSVMITGELFF.

This clonotype was recorded a few times. The chain has TRBV6-5 and TRBJ2-4; 9 bases agree with TRBD1. This CDR3 has 15 amino acids. V trimming: 5 bases; J trimming: 9 bases; junction bases outside the gene matches: 11. Germline V gene data show CDR1 as MNHEY and CDR2 as SVGAGI. This CDR3 reads CASSTTLDRGFIQYF. The CDR3 coding sequence is TGTGCCAGCAGTACAACTTTGGACAGGGGCTTCATTCAGTACTTC.

This clonotype was seen more than once but under ten times. The CDR3 DNA sequence: TGTGCCAGCTCACCACAGGGGACTAGCGGGACCTACGAGCAGTACTTC. Amino acids: CASSPQGTSGTYEQYF. The chain couples TRBV18 to TRBJ2-7; 13 bases fit TRBD2. V trimming: 1 base; J trimming: 2 bases; junction bases outside the gene matches: 2. Per germline, CDR1 KGHSH and CDR2 LQKENI. The CDR3 sequence is 16 residues long.

The chain employs TRBV24-1 and TRBJ2-1; 11 bases agree with TRBD1. V shed 5 bases and J 6 bases; nucleotides not matched to a gene: 5. The CDR3 contains 15 residues. Germline lookup yields CDR1 KGHDR and CDR2 SFDVKD. The CDR3 protein is CATSGGQGAFNEQFF. As DNA, the CDR3 is TGTGCCACCAGTGGAGGACAGGGGGCTTTCAATGAGCAGTTCTTC.

The chain links TRBV10-3 to TRBJ1-5; no clear D gene. The CDR3 sequence is 14 residues long. Germline V CDR1 and CDR2: ENHRY, SYGVKD. Deletions cut 3 bases from V and 1 base from J, with 7 bases between. CDR3 protein: CAISDQKSNQPQHF. The DNA of the CDR3 is TGTGCCATCAGTGACCAGAAGAGCAATCAGCCCCAGCATTTT.